The 25 T cell receptor beta chains listed next were all sequenced from one sample in a study of blood T cell repertoires in COVID-19 (dated by TCRdb to 2018 to 2020). The library came from the immunoSEQ multiplex PCR assay. Here the immuneACCESS table is served through TCRdb, limited to in-frame sequences with V and J called. Missing clones are a known gap in these copies; in checked studies unresolved V genes cover under half, and the rest lacks a known reason. The sample yields 200,000 to 250,000 clones; approximately 85% were counted once. The top ten clones comprise 2% to 3% of the sample. The sequenced material came from peripheral blood. Source of these receptors: a woman between 65 and 79 years old with COVID-19, enrolled during active disease.

The chain recombines TRBV3-1 (or the pseudogene TRBV3-2) with TRBJ1-3; D gene uncertain. Trimming pared 2 bases from V and 0 bases from J, leaving 8 bases between. The germline V gene encodes CDR1 LGHDT and CDR2 YNNKEL (reference sequence). The CDR3 length is 15 residues. The CDR3 coding sequence is TGTGCCAGCAGCCAAACACACGTCTCTGGAAACACCATATATTTT. This sequence encodes CASSQTHVSGNTIYF.

The chain joins TRBV4-3 to TRBJ1-2; TRBD1 agrees at 9 bases. This CDR3 has 18 residues. The germline V gene encodes CDR1 LGHNA and CDR2 YSLEER. The J segment lost 5 bases and the V segment lost 3 bases, leaving 16 bases of the junction unmatched. CDR3 bases: TGCGCCAGCAGCCAGTCCGCTTATTCGGGACAGGGTTGGTATGGCTACACCTTC. Protein product: CASSQSAYSGQGWYGYTF.

This rearrangement joins TRBV3-1 (or the pseudogene TRBV3-2) to TRBJ2-7; possibly TRBD1 for D (6 bases). The CDR3 length is 15 residues. V was trimmed by 0 bases and J by 2 bases, leaving 11 bases between them. Germline loops: CDR1 LGHDT, CDR2 YNNKEL (reference sequence). The CDR3 loop reads CASSQDPRGPYEQYF. The DNA of the CDR3 is TGTGCCAGCAGCCAAGATCCCAGGGGTCCCTACGAGCAGTACTTC.

This sequence joins TRBV4-1 and TRBJ2-7, with a weak D call TRBD2 (6 bases). Deletions cut 0 bases from V and 2 bases from J, with 11 bases between. Germline values: CDR1 MGHRA, CDR2 YSYEKL. The CDR3 length is 15 residues. The CDR3 nucleotides are TGCGCCAGCAGCCAAGATGTGACTAGGACCTACGAGCAGTACTTC. Translated: CASSQDVTRTYEQYF.

This clone appeared once. The chain employs TRBV28 and TRBJ1-1; TRBD1 aligns across 7 bases. The CDR3 consists of 14 residues. V dropped 6 bases and J dropped 0; count of bases not matched to a gene: 4. Germline CDR1 is MDHEN and CDR2 is SYDVKM. For the CDR3, the DNA is TGTGCCAGCAGATGGGACAGCTTGAACACTGAAGCTTTCTTT. Residues: CASRWDSLNTEAFF.

This clone was counted a single time. The CDR3 DNA sequence: TGTGCCAGTAGTGCCCCGGCAGGGAAGAGCTCCTACGAGCAGTACTTC. It translates to CASSAPAGKSSYEQYF. This chain joins TRBV19 and TRBJ2-7, with D perhaps TRBD1 (5 bases). CDR1 is LNHDA and CDR2 is SQIVND in the germline V gene (reference sequence). CDR3 length equals 16 residues. V was trimmed by 5 bases and J by 0 bases, leaving 17 bases between them. The complete variable domain, with remaining parts taken from reference TRBV19 and TRBJ2-7, reads DGGITQSPKYLFRKEGQNVTLSCEQNLNHDAMYWYRQDPGQGLRLIYYSQIVNDFQKGDIAEGYSVSREKKESFPLTVTSAQKNPTAFYLCASSAPAGKSSYEQYFGPGTRLTVT.

This chain joins TRBV4-2 and TRBJ1-1; the D gene is possibly TRBD1 (6 bases). Trimming shortened V by 4 bases and J by 4 bases, and 16 bases separated the two germline ends. This CDR3 contains 15 residues. Germline V lookup: CDR1 LGHNA, CDR2 YNFKEQ. CDR3 loop: CASSLTGFLVTEAFF. The CDR3 DNA follows: TGTGCCAGCAGCCTAACAGGGTTTTTGGTCACTGAAGCTTTCTTT.

The chain is built from TRBV7-9 and TRBJ2-2; a weak D match, TRBD1 (6 bases). Germline loops: CDR1 SEHNR, CDR2 FQNEAQ (reference sequence). Trimming left V 6 bases short and J 7 bases short, with 15 bases between. The CDR3 is 14 residues long. CDR3 sequence (DNA): TGTGCCAGCAGGAAGGCAGGGGACGGCGGGGAGCTGTTTTTT. It specifies CASRKAGDGGELFF.

This clone turned up a few times. The V gene is TRBV7-8, the J gene TRBJ1-1; D remains ambiguous. The V gene lost 1 base and the J gene lost 4 bases, with 10 bases spanning the gap. Germline CDR1 and CDR2: SGHVS and FQNEAQ. The CDR3 spans 14 residues. The CDR3, as DNA: TGTGCCAGCAGCTTAGTGGGCAGCTTCACTGAAGCTTTCTTT. It codes for CASSLVGSFTEAFF.

The chain recombines TRBV30 with TRBJ2-2; 7 positions match TRBD2. CDR1 GTSNPN and CDR2 SVGIG come from the germline V gene (reference sequence). This CDR3 has 15 residues. Trimming took 2 bases from V and 4 from J; bases not matched to a gene: 7. DNA for the CDR3: TGTGCCTGGAGTAGGGGAGGGGAGTTCACCGGGGAGCTGTTTTTT. Amino acids: CAWSRGGEFTGELFF.

The chain combines TRBV7-3 with TRBJ2-1; TRBD2 matches at 16 bases. V shed 4 bases and J 3 bases; nucleotides not matched to a gene: 3. Germline-derived CDR1 and CDR2 are SGHTA and FQGTGA. The CDR3 runs to 17 residues. The CDR3 nucleotides are TGTGCCAGCAGCTCGGGACTAGCGGGGGGGCTCTACAATGAGCAGTTCTTC. It encodes CASSSGLAGGLYNEQFF.

The V call is TRBV9, the J call TRBJ1-3; D gene unclear. Between the trimmed V and J ends, which lost 3 bases and 0 bases, there was a span of 10 bases. The CDR3 runs to 15 residues. Germline V lookup: CDR1 SGDLS, CDR2 YYNGEE. Written as DNA, the CDR3 is TGTGCCAGCAGCGATAAGGACTTCTCTGGAAACACCATATATTTT. It specifies CASSDKDFSGNTIYF.

This chain links TRBV5-1 with TRBJ1-1, with D perhaps matching TRBD1 (5 bases). Trimming stripped 0 bases from V and 4 bases from J, with 13 bases between. Germline V lookup: CDR1 SGHRS, CDR2 YFSETQ. This CDR3 spans 15 amino acids. The CDR3 sequence: CASSLVGGMGTEAFF. DNA of the CDR3: TGCGCCAGCAGCTTGGTCGGGGGGATGGGCACTGAAGCTTTCTTT.

The V gene is TRBV12-3 or TRBV12-4, the J gene TRBJ2-7; a possible D gene is TRBD2 (6 bases). The CDR3 totals 13 residues. With 9 bases removed from V and 2 bases from J, the gap between germline ends came to 14 bases. The CDR3 bases are TGTGCCAGTACCGGGACTGTTCCCTACGAGCAGTACTTC. Translated, it gives CASTGTVPYEQYF.

A single count supports this clone. The J gene is TRBJ2-7, the V gene TRBV18, with D possibly matching TRBD2 (5 bases). Per the germline V gene, CDR1 is KGHSH and CDR2 is LQKENI. Trimming removed 6 bases from V and 7 bases from J, with 10 bases in between. The CDR3 sequence is 11 residues long. The CDR3 bases are TGTGCCAGCTCCCCAGAGGGTGAGCAGTACTTC. Amino acid sequence: CASSPEGEQYF.

The chain uses TRBV9 and TRBJ1-6; D gene unclear. V shed 3 bases and J shed 10 bases, with 11 bases lying between them. CDR3 length: 13 residues. Germline V gene lookup returns CDR1 SGDLS and CDR2 YYNGEE. The CDR3 here is CASSAAPESPLHF. The CDR3 nucleotides read TGTGCCAGCAGCGCTGCCCCGGAGTCACCCCTCCACTTT. The variable domain in full, with the rest retrieved from reference TRBV9 and TRBJ1-6, is DSGVTQTPKHLITATGQRVTLRCSPRSGDLSVYWYQQSLDQGLQFLIQYYNGEERAKGNILERFSAQQFPDLHSELNLSSLELGDSALYFCASSAAPESPLHFGNGTRLTVT.

With regard to this clone: Germline and junction disagree at one end, which may indicate a read error. This rearrangement joins TRBV7-7 to TRBJ2-1; no clear D. CDR3 size: 13 residues. In germline, CDR1 is SSHAT, CDR2 FNYEAQ (reference sequence). The CDR3 DNA follows: TGTGCTAGCAGCTTCACCCGGTGGAATGAGCAGTTCTTC. It encodes CASSFTRWNEQFF.

In this sample, this clone turned up once. The rearrangement uses TRBV12-3 or TRBV12-4 and TRBJ1-3; 7 nucleotides match TRBD1. This CDR3 is built from 13 residues. With V trimmed by 1 base and J by 14 bases, 8 bases remained unmatched. The CDR3 region has the DNA TGTGCCAGCAGTTTAGGCCGACAGGGAGTGTTATATTTT. This translates into CASSLGRQGVLYF.

The gene calls are TRBV9 and TRBJ2-3; 12 bases map to TRBD2. V was pared by 2 bases and J by 7 bases, with 2 bases of the junction left unmatched. CDR1 is SGDLS, CDR2 YYNGEE, per germline. The CDR3 is 14 residues long. This chain's CDR3 is CASSVLAGGNTQYF. CDR3 nucleotide sequence: TGTGCCAGCAGCGTCCTAGCGGGGGGGAATACGCAGTATTTT.

Concerning this clone: A junction end diverges from the germline sequence, so it may reflect a read error. The genes are TRBV2 and TRBJ1-3, with 7 positions matching TRBD1. The CDR3 length is 14 residues. Per the germline V gene, CDR1 is SNHLY and CDR2 is FYNNEI. The CDR3 loop is CASIRRAGGNAIYF. In DNA, the CDR3 is TGTGCCAGCATCCGACGGGCAGGGGGAAACGCCATATATTTT.

The chain uses TRBV9 and TRBJ1-4, with D perhaps matching TRBD1 (5 bases). Germline V gives CDR1 SGDLS, CDR2 YYNGEE. The CDR3 spans 16 residues. Between the trimmed V and J ends, which lost 3 bases and 6 bases, there was a span of 18 bases. CDR3 sequence (DNA): TGTGCCAGCAGCGCCCTATTAGGTCAGGGCGATGAAAAACTGTTTTTT. It is translated as CASSALLGQGDEKLFF.

This clone was counted a few times. The rearrangement links TRBV14 to TRBJ1-2; tentative D call: TRBD1 (5 bases). The CDR3 consists of 12 residues. V lost 5 bases to trimming and J lost 10 bases, with 14 bases between them. The V gene's germline CDR1 is SGHDN and CDR2 FVKESK. The CDR3 region is CASSAGWVDYTF. The CDR3 coding sequence is TGTGCCAGCAGCGCAGGGTGGGTGGACTACACCTTC.

The V call is TRBV4-1, the J call TRBJ2-3, with 9 bases lining up with TRBD1. Germline values: CDR1 MGHRA, CDR2 YSYEKL. The V segment lost 1 base and the J segment 5 bases; nucleotides outside the gene matches: 4. The CDR3 has 15 amino acids. The CDR3 DNA reads TGCGCCAGCAGCCAAGGGACAGGGGATATAGATACGCAGTATTTT. Its protein product is CASSQGTGDIDTQYF.

The chain uses TRBV4-3 and TRBJ1-2, with TRBD1 matching 8 bases. This CDR3 is 16 amino acids long. J lost 4 bases, V lost 0 bases, and 7 bases had no gene match. Looked up from germline, CDR1 is LGHNA and CDR2 is YSLEER. CDR3 DNA sequence: TGCGCCAGCAGCCAAGATCCAGGGGGCCGGAGCTATGGCTACACCTTC. It translates to CASSQDPGGRSYGYTF.

This clone was counted only a few times. The chain has TRBV7-2 and TRBJ1-2; TRBD1 matches 9 bases. CDR1 is SGHTA and CDR2 is FQGNSA in the germline V gene. The CDR3 loop spans 15 amino acids. Trimming took 4 bases from V and 6 from J; bases not matched to a gene: 9. CDR3 in amino acids: CASSSLGTGLDGYTF. The CDR3 DNA is TGTGCCAGCAGCTCCCTCGGGACAGGGTTGGATGGCTACACCTTC.